What follows describes a single T cell receptor (beta chain). Its antigen remains unknown. Trimming took 5 bases from V and 0 from J; bases not matched to a gene: 9. Germline loops: CDR1 SGHAT, CDR2 FQNNGV. The CDR3 spans 19 residues. The entry originates in a study of post-analysis software for immune sequencing data. Study details: The courses of disease that were included comprised relapsing-remitting, secondary progressive and progressive-relapsing multiple sclerosis. Study-wide results and limits: Same-batch samples co-clustered strongly by F measure. Comparison of patients with controls showed roughly five TRBV segments more frequent in patients, TRBV5-6, TRBV5-1 and TRBV20-1 among them. Multiple sclerosis patients showed significantly lower normalized Chao1 diversity than controls did.

cDNA libraries for TCR beta contained unique molecular identifiers. TCRdb re-derived calls from the PCR reads in MiXCR, one entry per CDR3 protein. The table records hundreds of thousands of distinct CDR3 sequences, approximately 53% of them present only once. Sequences were obtained from blood. V usage is TRBV11-2 and J usage is TRBJ2-1, with 14 bases fitting TRBD2. The clonotype was recovered from a girl between 5 and 17 years old with multiple sclerosis. The CDR3: CASSPGTSGGPYSYNEQFF. The CDR3 DNA follows: TGTGCCAGCAGCCCCGGGACTAGCGGGGGACCGTACTCCTACAATGAGCAGTTCTTC. Combining the CDR3 with reference TRBV11-2 and TRBJ2-1 gives the whole variable domain EAGVAQSPRYKIIEKRQSVAFWCNPISGHATLYWYQQILGQGPKLLIQFQNNGVVDDSQLPKDRFSAERLKGVDSTLKIQPAKLEDSAVYLCASSPGTSGGPYSYNEQFFGPGTRLTVL.